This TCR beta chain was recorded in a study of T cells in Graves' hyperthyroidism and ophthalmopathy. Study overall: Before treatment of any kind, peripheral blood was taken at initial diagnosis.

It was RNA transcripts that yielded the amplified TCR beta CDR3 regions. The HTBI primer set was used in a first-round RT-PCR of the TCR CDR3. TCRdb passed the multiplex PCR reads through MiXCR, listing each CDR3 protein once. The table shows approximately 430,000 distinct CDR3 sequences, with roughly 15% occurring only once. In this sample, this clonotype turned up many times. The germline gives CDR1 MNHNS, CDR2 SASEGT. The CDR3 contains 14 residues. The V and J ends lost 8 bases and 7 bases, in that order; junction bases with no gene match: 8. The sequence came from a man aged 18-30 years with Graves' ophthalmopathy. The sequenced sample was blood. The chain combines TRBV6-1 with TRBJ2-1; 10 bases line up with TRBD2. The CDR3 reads CASSGLAGDNEQFF. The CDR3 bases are TGTGCCAGCTCCGGGCTAGCGGGAGATAATGAGCAGTTCTTC.